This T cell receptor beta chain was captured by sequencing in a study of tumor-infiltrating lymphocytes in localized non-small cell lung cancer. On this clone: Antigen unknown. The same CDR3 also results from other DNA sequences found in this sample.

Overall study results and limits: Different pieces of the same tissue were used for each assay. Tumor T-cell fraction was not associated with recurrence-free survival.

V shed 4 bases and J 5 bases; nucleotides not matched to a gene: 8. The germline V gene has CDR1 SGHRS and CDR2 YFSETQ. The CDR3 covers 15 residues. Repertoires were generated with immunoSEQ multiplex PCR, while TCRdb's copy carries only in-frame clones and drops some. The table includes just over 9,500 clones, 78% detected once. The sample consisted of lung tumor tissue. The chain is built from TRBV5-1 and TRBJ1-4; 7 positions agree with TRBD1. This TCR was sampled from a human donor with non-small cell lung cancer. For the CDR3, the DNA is TGCGCCAGCAGCGCAGCGGACAGGACGAATGAAAAACTGTTTTTT. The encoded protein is CASSAADRTNEKLFF. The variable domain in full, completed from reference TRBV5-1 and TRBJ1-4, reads KAGVTQTPRYLIKTRGQQVTLSCSPISGHRSVSWYQQTPGQGLQFLFEYFSETQRNKGNFPGRFSGRQFSNSRSEMNVSTLELGDSALYLCASSAADRTNEKLFFGSGTQLSVL.